The T cell receptor beta chain under discussion was sequenced for a study of PD-1 blockade in classical Hodgkin lymphoma. Study details: Nivolumab 3 mg/kg was given intravenously every 2 weeks. General study findings and limits: Complete responders showed a baseline diversity that resembled the diversity of newly diagnosed patients.

Germline lookup yields CDR1 SGHTA and CDR2 FQGNSA. The J segment lost 4 bases and the V segment lost 10 bases, leaving 16 bases of the junction unmatched. The CDR3 is 17 residues long. The method was immunoSEQ multiplex PCR; TCRdb's version includes in-frame clones alone and lacks a portion of them. The repertoire holds tens of thousands of clones, with about 85% as singletons. The time point is: cycle 4 day 1 (C4D1), after six to seven weeks of nivolumab. All the patients suffered relapse after autologous stem cell transplantation, and brentuximab vedotin exposure differed. Note on this clone: Its target is not known.

The TCR originated in a human donor with classical Hodgkin lymphoma. This chain uses TRBV7-2 with TRBJ1-2; 12 nucleotides match TRBD1. Sequenced material: peripheral blood mononuclear cells (PBMCs), taken before the fourth cycle of nivolumab. Written as DNA, the CDR3 is TGTGCCAACTCTGTCCGGGACAGGGGGCTCGGGTTCTATGGCTACACCTTC. Amino acid sequence: CANSVRDRGLGFYGYTF.